This T cell receptor (beta chain) emerged from a study of OX40 agonist ivuxolimab in advanced cancers. Overall study context: Three individuals attained partial responses, comprising one hepatocellular carcinoma case and two cutaneous melanoma cases. Study-wide results and limits: Clonal expansion was seen in CD4+ and CD8+ blood T cells by week 6 at 0.1 to 3.0 mg/kg.

CDR1 and CDR2 (germline): MNHEY, SMNVEV (reference sequence). The V gene end was trimmed by 8 bases and the J gene end by 9 bases; junction bases not matched to a gene: 15. CDR3 length: 15 residues. This clone was seen a handful of times. The antigen remains unidentified. Profiled with immunoSEQ multiplex PCR; TCRdb holds only in-frame clones, not every one. The profile covers 45,000 to 65,000 clones, with around nine tenths appearing a single time and around 3.5% taken by the ten largest. The chain is built from TRBV27 and TRBJ2-1; 8 bases are shared with TRBD2. Material: CD4+ or CD8+ T cells sorted from blood, obtained in a trial of the OX40 agonist ivuxolimab. This clonotype originated in an adult with an advanced solid tumor such as melanoma, head and neck, liver or kidney cancer. CDR3 sequence (DNA): TGTGCCAGCGTCCAGGCGGGGGGCCCGAACGGTGAGCAGTTCTTC. Its protein product is CASVQAGGPNGEQFF.